This T cell receptor beta chain was documented in a study of early T cells in non-severe SARS-CoV-2 infection. Germline-derived CDR1 and CDR2 are MDHEN and SYDVKM. The CDR3 length is 18 residues. V lost 1 base and J 6 bases, leaving 23 bases between the germline ends. TCRdb re-called the 5' RACE reads through MiXCR, storing one row per CDR3 protein. The profile shows 70,000 to 90,000 distinct CDR3 sequences, about 12% of them singletons. Specimen: whole blood. V usage is TRBV28 and J usage is TRBJ2-3, with D perhaps being TRBD1 or TRBD2 (5 bases each). The TCR comes from an adult who was a healthcare worker with PCR-confirmed SARS-CoV-2 infection or an uninfected control (not recorded which). CDR3 loop: CASSLSLGTSAAGDTQYF. DNA for the CDR3: TGTGCCAGCAGTTTATCCCTTGGGACGTCCGCCGCAGGGGATACGCAGTATTTT. The whole variable domain, remainder taken from reference TRBV28 and TRBJ2-3, is DVKVTQSSRYLVKRTGEKVFLECVQDMDHENMFWYRQDPGLGLRLIYFSYDVKMKEKGDIPEGYSVSREKKERFSLILESASTNQTSMYLCASSLSLGTSAAGDTQYFGPGTRLTVL.